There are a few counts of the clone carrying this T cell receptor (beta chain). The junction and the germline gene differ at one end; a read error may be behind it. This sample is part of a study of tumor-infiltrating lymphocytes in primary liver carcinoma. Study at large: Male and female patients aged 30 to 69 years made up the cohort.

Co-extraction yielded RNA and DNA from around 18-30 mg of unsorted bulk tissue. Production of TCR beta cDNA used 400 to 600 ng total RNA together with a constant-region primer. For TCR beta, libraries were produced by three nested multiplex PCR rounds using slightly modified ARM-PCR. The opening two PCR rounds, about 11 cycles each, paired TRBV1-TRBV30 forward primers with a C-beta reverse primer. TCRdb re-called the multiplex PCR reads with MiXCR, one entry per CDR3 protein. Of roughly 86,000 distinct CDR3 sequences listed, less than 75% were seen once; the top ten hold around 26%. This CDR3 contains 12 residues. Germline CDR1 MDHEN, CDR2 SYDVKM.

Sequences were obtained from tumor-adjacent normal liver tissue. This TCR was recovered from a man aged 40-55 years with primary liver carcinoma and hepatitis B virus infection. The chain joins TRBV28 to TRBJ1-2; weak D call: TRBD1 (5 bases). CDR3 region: CASSPQGYDYTF. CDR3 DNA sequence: TGTGCCAGCAGTCCCCAGGGATATGACTACACTTTC.